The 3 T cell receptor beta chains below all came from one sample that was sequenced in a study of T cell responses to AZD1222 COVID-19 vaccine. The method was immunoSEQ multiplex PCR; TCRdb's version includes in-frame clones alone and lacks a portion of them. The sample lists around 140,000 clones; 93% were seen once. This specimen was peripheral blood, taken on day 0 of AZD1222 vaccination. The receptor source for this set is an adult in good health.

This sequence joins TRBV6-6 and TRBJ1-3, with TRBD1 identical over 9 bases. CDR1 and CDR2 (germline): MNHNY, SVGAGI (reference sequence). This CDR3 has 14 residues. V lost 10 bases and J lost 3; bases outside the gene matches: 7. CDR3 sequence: CATTRTGVGNTIYF. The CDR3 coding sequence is TGTGCCACCACCCGGACAGGGGTTGGAAACACCATATATTTT.

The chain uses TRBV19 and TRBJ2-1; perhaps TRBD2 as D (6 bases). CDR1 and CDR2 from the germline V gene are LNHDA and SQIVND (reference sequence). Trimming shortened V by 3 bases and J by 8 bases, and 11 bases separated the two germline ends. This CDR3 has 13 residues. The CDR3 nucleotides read TGTGCCAGTAGTATCGGGGGTAGGGATGAGCAGTTCTTC. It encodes CASSIGGRDEQFF.

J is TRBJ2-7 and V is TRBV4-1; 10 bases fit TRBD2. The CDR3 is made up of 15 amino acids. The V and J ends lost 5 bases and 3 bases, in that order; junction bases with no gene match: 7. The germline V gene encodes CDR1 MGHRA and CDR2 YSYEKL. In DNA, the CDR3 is TGCGCCAGCAGCGCAATAGCGGGGGGTGACTACGAGCAGTACTTC. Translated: CASSAIAGGDYEQYF.